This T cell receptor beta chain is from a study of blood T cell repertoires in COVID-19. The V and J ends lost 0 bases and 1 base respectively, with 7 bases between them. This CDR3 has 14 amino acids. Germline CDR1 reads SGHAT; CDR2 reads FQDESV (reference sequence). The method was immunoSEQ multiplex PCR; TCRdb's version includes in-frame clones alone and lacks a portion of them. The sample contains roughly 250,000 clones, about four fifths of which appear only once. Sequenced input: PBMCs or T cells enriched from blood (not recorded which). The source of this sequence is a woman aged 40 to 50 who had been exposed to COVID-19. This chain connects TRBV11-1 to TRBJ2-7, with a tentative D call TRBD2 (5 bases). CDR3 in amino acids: CASSLATGSYEQYF. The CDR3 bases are TGTGCCAGCAGCTTAGCGACGGGATCCTACGAGCAGTACTTC.